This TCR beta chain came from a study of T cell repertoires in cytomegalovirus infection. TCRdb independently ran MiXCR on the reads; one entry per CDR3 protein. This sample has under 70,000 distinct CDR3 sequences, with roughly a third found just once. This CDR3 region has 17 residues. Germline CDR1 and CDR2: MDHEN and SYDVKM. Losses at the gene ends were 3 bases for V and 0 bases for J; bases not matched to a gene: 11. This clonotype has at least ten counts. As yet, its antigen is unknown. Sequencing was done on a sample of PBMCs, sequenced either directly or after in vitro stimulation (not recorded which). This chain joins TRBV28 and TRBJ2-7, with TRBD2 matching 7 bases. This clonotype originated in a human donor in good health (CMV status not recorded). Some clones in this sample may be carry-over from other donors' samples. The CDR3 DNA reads TGTGCCAGCAGTTTGGGGAGGGGCGGAACGAACTCCTACGAGCAGTACTTC. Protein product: CASSLGRGGTNSYEQYF.